This T cell receptor beta chain was identified in a study of blood T cell repertoires in COVID-19. This clone was counted at least ten times. This CDR3 has 17 amino acids. Germline V gives CDR1 MGHRA, CDR2 YSYEKL. V shed 1 base and J 6 bases; nucleotides not matched to a gene: 11. Libraries were prepared by immunoSEQ multiplex PCR; TCRdb keeps only in-frame clonotypes and omits some of them. The table shows hundreds of thousands of clones, with 82% occurring only once. This TCR was sampled from a woman aged 55-69 years with active or convalescent COVID-19. Sequenced input: peripheral blood. The chain combines TRBV4-1 with TRBJ2-1, with TRBD2 matching 8 bases. The CDR3 DNA reads as TGCGCCAGCAGCCAAGGGCGGGGGGCTTTCAGAGCCAATGAGCAGTTCTTC. This sequence encodes CASSQGRGAFRANEQFF.